This TCR beta chain was observed in a study of monozygotic twins with inflammatory bowel disease. Whole-study results and caveats: Evidence did not back any single strong signal or clonotype linked to IBD.

Notes on this clonotype: What it binds is not known.

The CDR3 is made up of 15 amino acids. The V gene's germline CDR1 is DFQATT and CDR2 SNEGSKA (reference sequence). Approximately 3,200 ng of total RNA went into each TCR library. Template switching introduced UMIs that contain a 6-nucleotide sample barcode. Two nested PCRs, run for roughly 17 and 9 cycles, were applied to TCRalpha and TCRbeta cDNA. Using the 5' RACE reads, TCRdb records one entry per CDR3 protein without DNA. This table lists approximately 380,000 distinct CDR3 sequences. This TCR was sampled from a human donor with ulcerative colitis or Crohn's disease, or a healthy co-twin of an affected twin (not recorded which). The sample taken for sequencing was blood. The chain combines TRBV20-1 with TRBJ2-5; TCRdb returns TRBD1, unconfirmable since there is no DNA. The CDR3 reads CSARFTWDNQETQYF.